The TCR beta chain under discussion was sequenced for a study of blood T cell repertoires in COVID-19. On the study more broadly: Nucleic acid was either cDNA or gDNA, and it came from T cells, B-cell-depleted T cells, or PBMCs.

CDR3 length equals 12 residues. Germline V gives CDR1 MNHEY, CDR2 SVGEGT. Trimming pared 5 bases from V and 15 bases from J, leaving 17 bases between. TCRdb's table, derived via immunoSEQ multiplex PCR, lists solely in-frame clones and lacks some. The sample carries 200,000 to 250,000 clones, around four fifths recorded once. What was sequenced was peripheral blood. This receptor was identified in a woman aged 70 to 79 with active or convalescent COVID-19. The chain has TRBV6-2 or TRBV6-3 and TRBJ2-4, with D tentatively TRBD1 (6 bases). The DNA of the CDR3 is TGTGCCAGCAGTACCGGACAGATCCGTTGGTACTTC. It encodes CASSTGQIRWYF.